This T cell receptor beta chain was observed in a study of Graves' ophthalmopathy and Graves' hyperthyroidism. This CDR3 contains 11 residues. The germline V and J ends were trimmed by 5 bases and 12 bases, with 14 bases remaining between them. From germline, CDR1 is SGHTA and CDR2 FQGNSA. RNA transcripts yielded amplified TCR beta CDR3 regions. Second-round multiplex PCR came after first-round RT-PCR with HTBI primers. Each CDR3 protein is one row after TCRdb ran MiXCR on the multiplex PCR reads. The sample includes roughly 610,000 distinct CDR3 sequences, about 20% of them seen just once. J is TRBJ2-7 and V is TRBV7-2; tentatively, D is TRBD1 (5 bases). The specimen was peripheral blood. This receptor was obtained from a woman aged 18-29 years with stable Graves' hyperthyroidism. Some clones in this sample may be carry-over from other donors' samples. This CDR3 reads CASSQDRQSYF. DNA for the CDR3: TGTGCCAGCAGCCAAGATAGACAGTCGTACTTC.